Listed here is a single T cell receptor (beta chain). These data originate in a study of blood T cell repertoires in COVID-19. As for the study in general: COVID-19 samples from acute and convalescent phases originated in the United States, Italy and Spain.

Trimming stripped 6 bases from V and 6 bases from J, with 12 bases between. The CDR3 loop spans 11 amino acids. CDR1 is DFQATT, CDR2 SNEGSKA, per germline (reference sequence). TCRdb keeps only in-frame clones here, not all; method: immunoSEQ multiplex PCR. This table holds 45,000 to 60,000 clones, around 86% found once. The chain carries TRBV20-1 and TRBJ2-7; D is unclear. The TCR comes from a woman aged 55-70 years with acute or convalescent COVID-19. Input material: peripheral blood. The CDR3 is CSAPRGGEQYF. For the CDR3, the DNA is TGCAGTGCACCTCGCGGCGGCGAGCAGTACTTC.